This T cell receptor (beta chain) came from a study of T cells in localized non-small cell lung cancer. In the case of this clone: Antigen unknown.

Study-wide results and caveats: Among the tissues sampled, uninvolved adjacent lung had the highest T cell clonality, above tumor. In adjacent lung, a median around 57 of the top 100 tumor clones were found.

Profiling relied on immunoSEQ multiplex PCR, and the TCRdb table lists in-frame clones only, not all of them. The repertoire holds more than 25,000 clones, 88% seen once, with roughly 13% in the top ten. The CDR3 covers 16 residues. Germline assignment: CDR1 ENHRY and CDR2 SYGVKD. J was trimmed by 0 bases and V by 5 bases; bases with no gene match: 8. The rearrangement joins TRBV10-3 to TRBJ1-2; TRBD1 matches at 8 bases. The origin of this receptor is a female donor of 60 years or more with stage III squamous cell lung carcinoma. Sequenced here: peripheral blood, sampled before any cancer treatment. CDR3 protein: CAISQGQVFPNYGYTF. CDR3 DNA: TGTGCCATCAGTCAGGGACAGGTCTTTCCTAACTATGGCTACACCTTC.